One and the same sample provided the 29 T cell receptor beta chains below, sequenced in a study of OX40 agonist ivuxolimab in advanced cancers. The assay was immunoSEQ multiplex PCR, and TCRdb's table has in-frame clones only and misses some. The sample yields fewer than 85,000 clones, roughly 90% seen once. The specimen was CD4+ or CD8+ T cells sorted from blood, collected in a trial of the OX40 agonist ivuxolimab. The receptors here all came from an adult with an advanced solid tumor such as melanoma, head and neck, liver or kidney cancer.

The chain combines TRBV15 with TRBJ1-5; unclear D gene. Germline CDR1 is LNHNV and CDR2 is YYDKDF (reference sequence). The germline V and J ends were trimmed by 0 bases and 7 bases, with 10 bases remaining between them. This CDR3 has 14 residues. In DNA form, the CDR3 reads TGTGCCACCAGCAGAGATTACGATCAGCAGCCCCAGCATTTT. Its translation: CATSRDYDQQPQHF.

The V gene is TRBV6-5, the J gene TRBJ1-2, with 10 bases fitting TRBD1. J was trimmed by 4 bases and V by 6 bases; bases with no gene match: 5. The CDR3 length is 14 residues. Germline V gene data show CDR1 as MNHEY and CDR2 as SVGAGI. The CDR3 loop is CASRTRDRGYGYTF. The CDR3 nucleotides read TGTGCCAGCAGGACTCGGGACAGGGGCTATGGCTACACCTTC.

This clone was seen just once. The genes are TRBV5-4 and TRBJ2-7; 8 positions agree with TRBD1. Germline-derived CDR1 and CDR2 are SGHNT and YYREEE (reference sequence). This CDR3 region has 14 residues. V trimming: 1 base; J trimming: 6 bases; junction bases outside the gene matches: 6. The CDR3 sequence is CASSLRQGAVEQYF. In nucleotides, the CDR3 is TGTGCCAGCAGCTTGCGGCAGGGGGCTGTCGAGCAGTACTTC.

This clone occurred once. The rearrangement uses TRBV19 and TRBJ2-3, with 12 nucleotides matching TRBD2. V shed 2 bases and J 5 bases; nucleotides not matched to a gene: 11. The germline CDR1 and CDR2 sequences are LNHDA and SQIVND (reference sequence). The CDR3 extends over 18 amino acids. In DNA form, the CDR3 reads TGTGCCAGTAGTATAAAGAGACTAGCGGGAGCAGATGGAGATACGCAGTATTTT. Translating gives CASSIKRLAGADGDTQYF.

This clone was detected once. CDR3 loop: CATSRDRGEETQYF. The DNA for the CDR3 is TGTGCCACCAGCAGGGACAGGGGTGAGGAGACCCAGTACTTC. The chain carries TRBV15 and TRBJ2-5; 9 bases align to TRBD1. CDR1 is LNHNV and CDR2 is YYDKDF in the germline V gene (reference sequence). The CDR3 covers 14 residues. J was trimmed by 5 bases and V by 3 bases; bases with no gene match: 4.

V is TRBV19 and J is TRBJ1-1, with D hard to call. CDR1 LNHDA and CDR2 SQIVND come from the germline V gene (reference sequence). The CDR3 spans 13 residues. V was cut by 7 bases and J by 1 base, with 10 bases left in between. CDR3 region: CASTSQENTEAFF. In DNA, the CDR3 is TGTGCCAGTACGTCTCAGGAGAACACTGAAGCTTTCTTT.

The chain joins TRBV30 to TRBJ2-2, with 12 nucleotides matching TRBD1. The germline V gene has CDR1 GTSNPN and CDR2 SVGIG (reference sequence). With V trimmed by 8 bases and J by 6 bases, 7 bases remained unmatched. The CDR3 covers 14 residues. In DNA form, the CDR3 reads TGTGCCGGTACGGGACAGGGGGCTGCCGGGGAGCTGTTTTTT. Its translation is CAGTGQGAAGELFF.

This chain joins TRBV19 and TRBJ1-5; TRBD1 matches at 9 bases. The CDR3 length is 15 residues. The germline V gene has CDR1 LNHDA and CDR2 SQIVND (reference sequence). V lost 3 bases to trimming and J lost 6 bases; unmatched junction nucleotides: 6. DNA of the CDR3: TGTGCCAGTAGTATTGTGGACAGGGGCGTTCAGCCCCAGCATTTT. Translation gives CASSIVDRGVQPQHF.

The chain recombines TRBV27 with TRBJ1-1; D call uncertain. CDR3 length: 11 amino acids. Deletions cut 6 bases from V and 8 bases from J, with 10 bases between. The germline V gene has CDR1 MNHEY and CDR2 SMNVEV (reference sequence). This chain's CDR3 is CASSGSQEAFF. Here the CDR3 DNA reads TGTGCCAGCAGCGGGAGTCAGGAAGCTTTCTTT.

The chain recombines TRBV18 with TRBJ2-7, with TRBD1 identical over 10 bases. This CDR3 contains 13 residues. The V gene's germline CDR1 is KGHSH and CDR2 LQKENI. J was trimmed by 5 bases and V by 8 bases; bases with no gene match: 6. CDR3 in DNA: TGTGCCAGCCAAAGACAGGGGGCGAACGAGCAGTACTTC. It yields the protein CASQRQGANEQYF.

This chain links TRBV30 with TRBJ1-6; 7 bases are shared with TRBD1. This CDR3 spans 12 amino acids. The germline CDR1 and CDR2 sequences are GTSNPN and SVGIG (reference sequence). V dropped 5 bases and J dropped 7; count of bases not matched to a gene: 2. Here the CDR3 DNA reads TGTGCCTGGGACAGGGCCAATTCACCCCTCCACTTT. This sequence encodes CAWDRANSPLHF.

The chain recombines TRBV18 with TRBJ1-2; TRBD1 is a possible D gene (5 bases). The V and J ends lost 1 base and 5 bases respectively, with 11 bases between them. Germline V lookup: CDR1 KGHSH, CDR2 LQKENI. This CDR3 comprises 14 residues. Here the CDR3 DNA reads TGTGCCAGCTCACCACGAGGGGTTCAATATGGCTACACCTTC. Its protein product is CASSPRGVQYGYTF.

The V gene is TRBV6-1, the J gene TRBJ2-7, with D possibly TRBD1 on 6 matching bases. Deletions cut 8 bases from V and 4 bases from J, with 12 bases between. Germline V gene data show CDR1 as MNHNS and CDR2 as SASEGT. CDR3 length: 12 residues. The CDR3: CASRQGMYEQYF. The CDR3 coding sequence is TGTGCCAGCCGTCAGGGGATGTACGAGCAGTACTTC.

On this clone itself: The sample carries other DNA sequences with the same CDR3. This chain connects TRBV19 to TRBJ1-2; D perhaps matches TRBD1 (6 bases). The CDR3 length is 13 residues. CDR1 and CDR2 (germline): LNHDA, SQIVND (reference sequence). The V end was cut by 3 bases, the J end by 4 bases, with 9 bases between. DNA of the CDR3: TGTGCCAGTAGTATGCAGGGGTCCTATGGCTACACCTTC. Its translation is CASSMQGSYGYTF.

CDR3 DNA: TGTGCCAGCTCACCAAGAGCAGGGTCAGAGACCCAGTACTTC. The encoded protein is CASSPRAGSETQYF. This chain links TRBV18 with TRBJ2-5; tentatively, D is TRBD1 (5 bases). Germline CDR1 reads KGHSH; CDR2 reads LQKENI. This CDR3 has 14 amino acids. With 2 bases removed from V and 4 bases from J, the gap between germline ends came to 11 bases.

This chain connects TRBV7-9 to TRBJ1-5, with D maybe TRBD1 (6 bases). V was trimmed by 5 bases and J by 4 bases, leaving 12 bases between them. The CDR3 loop spans 14 amino acids. Germline CDR1 and CDR2: SEHNR and FQNEAQ (reference sequence). CDR3 protein: CASSRMDSNQPQHF. CDR3 bases: TGTGCCAGCAGCCGAATGGACAGTAATCAGCCCCAGCATTTT.

This clone was seen once. J is TRBJ1-2 and V is TRBV7-9; D gene uncertain. The germline V gene has CDR1 SEHNR and CDR2 FQNEAQ (reference sequence). There are 14 residues in the CDR3. The V gene lost 1 base and the J gene lost 4 bases, with 10 bases spanning the gap. This CDR3 reads CASSLGVGSYGYTF. The CDR3 nucleotides read TGTGCCAGCAGCTTAGGGGTTGGGAGCTATGGCTACACCTTC.

The rearrangement links TRBV30 to TRBJ1-5, with 7 bases aligning to TRBD1. The germline V gene has CDR1 GTSNPN and CDR2 SVGIG (reference sequence). The CDR3 loop spans 15 amino acids. The V and J ends lost 5 bases and 6 bases, in that order; junction bases with no gene match: 13. The CDR3 nucleotides read TGTGCCTGGTCAATCGGGACAGCCCGGGGTCAGCCCCAGCATTTT. Translated: CAWSIGTARGQPQHF.

The chain combines TRBV2 with TRBJ1-2, with no clear D. The V gene lost 1 base and the J gene lost 6 bases, with 15 bases spanning the gap. The CDR3 is 15 residues long. Germline V gene data show CDR1 as SNHLY and CDR2 as FYNNEI. The CDR3 nucleotides read TGTGCCAGCAGTGAAGGGGTGGTTTTTAATAATGGCTACACCTTC. It codes for CASSEGVVFNNGYTF.

V and J are TRBV5-4 and TRBJ1-2; TRBD1 matches 7 bases. Germline CDR1 and CDR2: SGHNT and YYREEE (reference sequence). The V gene end was trimmed by 4 bases and the J gene end by 8 bases; junction bases not matched to a gene: 5. The CDR3 spans 12 residues. CDR3 region: CASSTTGWGYTF. In DNA, the CDR3 is TGTGCCAGCAGCACGACAGGGTGGGGCTACACCTTC.

CDR3 residues: CATSRVQGGTEAFF. CDR3 bases: TGTGCCACCAGCAGAGTGCAGGGCGGCACTGAAGCTTTCTTT. The chain combines TRBV15 with TRBJ1-1; possible D gene TRBD1, 5 bases. The CDR3 is 14 amino acids. In germline, CDR1 is LNHNV, CDR2 YYDKDF (reference sequence). The V gene lost 1 base and the J gene lost 4 bases, with 10 bases spanning the gap.

This chain joins TRBV4-1 and TRBJ2-7, with D possibly being TRBD2 (6 bases). The CDR3 runs 15 residues. Germline V gene lookup returns CDR1 MGHRA and CDR2 YSYEKL. The V gene lost 1 base and the J gene lost 5 bases, with 15 bases spanning the gap. The CDR3 sequence: CASSQGLVGVHEQYF. As DNA, the CDR3 is TGCGCCAGCAGCCAAGGACTAGTCGGGGTCCACGAGCAGTACTTC.

This chain connects TRBV9 to TRBJ2-2, with a tentative D call TRBD2 (7 bases). V shed 3 bases and J shed 5 bases, with 17 bases lying between them. CDR1 SGDLS and CDR2 YYNGEE come from the germline V gene. There are 16 residues in the CDR3. CDR3 nucleotides: TGTGCCAGCAGCGAAACTGGGGGGGCTAGAACCGGGGAGCTGTTTTTT. It encodes CASSETGGARTGELFF.

The V gene is TRBV9, the J gene TRBJ2-2, with TRBD1 matching over 8 bases. Germline CDR1 reads SGDLS; CDR2 reads YYNGEE. Unmatched junction bases numbered 6, after V lost 4 bases and J lost 4 bases. This CDR3 spans 15 amino acids. CDR3 nucleotide sequence: TGTGCCAGCAGCCCTGACAGGGGCGTCACCGGGGAGCTGTTTTTT. This codes for CASSPDRGVTGELFF. The variable domain in full, completed from reference TRBV9 and TRBJ2-2, reads DSGVTQTPKHLITATGQRVTLRCSPRSGDLSVYWYQQSLDQGLQFLIQYYNGEERAKGNILERFSAQQFPDLHSELNLSSLELGDSALYFCASSPDRGVTGELFFGEGSRLTVL.

This clone came up once. The genes are TRBV5-6 and TRBJ1-4, with TRBD1 as a possible D gene (5 bases). Trimming stripped 0 bases from V and 0 bases from J, with 6 bases between. Germline loops: CDR1 SGHDT, CDR2 YYEEEE. CDR3 length: 15 amino acids. CDR3 amino acids: CASSLGQPTNEKLFF. CDR3 coding DNA: TGTGCCAGCAGCTTGGGACAGCCAACTAATGAAAAACTGTTTTTT.

This clone was found a few times. This chain connects TRBV13 to TRBJ2-3; 8 nucleotides line up with TRBD2. Trimming at V came to 3 bases and at J to 0 bases, leaving 2 bases not matched to a gene. CDR3 length equals 15 residues. From germline, CDR1 is PRHDT and CDR2 FYEKMQ (reference sequence). CDR3 bases: TGTGCCAGCAGCTTCTTAGCGGGGAGCACAGATACGCAGTATTTT. Translation: CASSFLAGSTDTQYF.

The chain is built from TRBV6-5 and TRBJ1-1; the D is unclear. The germline V gene encodes CDR1 MNHEY and CDR2 SVGAGI. V shed 4 bases and J shed 10 bases, with 22 bases lying between them. CDR3 length: 15 amino acids. CDR3: CASSSHLRRGSVAFF. The CDR3 DNA follows: TGTGCCAGCAGTTCCCACCTCCGCCGGGGTTCGGTAGCTTTCTTT.

The gene calls are TRBV6-5 and TRBJ2-7; 7 nucleotides line up with TRBD1. V dropped 8 bases and J dropped 0; count of bases not matched to a gene: 7. The CDR3 consists of 14 residues. Germline-derived CDR1 and CDR2 are MNHEY and SVGAGI. The DNA of the CDR3 is TGTGCCAGCGATACAGGGGTTTACTCCTACGAGCAGTACTTC. Protein sequence: CASDTGVYSYEQYF.

Note on this clone: Other DNA sequences in the same sample also yield this CDR3. The J gene is TRBJ2-3, the V gene TRBV30; a weak D match, TRBD1 (8 bases). The CDR3 runs 15 residues. CDR1 is GTSNPN and CDR2 is SVGIG in the germline V gene (reference sequence). Trimming took off 8 bases at V and 1 base at J, with 19 bases between the two ends. CDR3 protein: CARGGAGGGTDTQYF. As DNA, the CDR3 is TGTGCCCGTGGGGGGGCAGGGGGCGGCACAGATACGCAGTATTTT.